One sample yielded the 19 T cell receptor beta chains listed below, sequenced in a study of shared clonotypes between healthy human individuals. Profiling relied on immunoSEQ multiplex PCR, and the TCRdb table lists in-frame clones only, not all of them. In the table there are 2 million to 3 million clones, roughly 93% of which are singletons. The sample consisted of naive CD4+ T cells from PBMCs. The subset was: CD45RA+ positively selected. All receptors come from a man aged 18-30 years in good health. Some clones in this sample may be carry-over from other donors' samples.

The chain combines TRBV11-2 with TRBJ2-1, with D perhaps matching TRBD1 or TRBD2 (5 bases each). The CDR3 is 11 residues long. V was cut by 5 bases and J by 12 bases, with 11 bases left in between. Per the germline V gene, CDR1 is SGHAT and CDR2 is FQNNGV. The CDR3 is CASSDYQGQFF. The CDR3 nucleotides are TGTGCCAGCAGCGACTACCAGGGGCAGTTCTTC.

The chain is built from TRBV4-2 and TRBJ2-1; 8 bases are shared with TRBD2. CDR3 length: 16 amino acids. J lost 5 bases, V lost 4 bases, and 10 bases had no gene match. Per the germline V gene, CDR1 is LGHNA and CDR2 is YNFKEQ. CDR3 protein: CASSRPAGGRNNEQFF. The CDR3 nucleotides are TGTGCCAGCAGCCGGCCAGCGGGCGGGAGGAACAATGAGCAGTTCTTC.

The V gene is TRBV10-1, the J gene TRBJ2-3; D is unresolved. CDR1 and CDR2 (germline): WNHNN, SYGVQD (reference sequence). The CDR3 is 15 residues long. V was cut by 6 bases and J by 2 bases, with 15 bases left in between. The CDR3 DNA sequence: TGCGCCAGCAGCGAACTTCGGACCTACACAGATACGCAGTATTTT. Amino acids: CASSELRTYTDTQYF.

This chain joins TRBV5-1 and TRBJ1-1; D gene unclear. Trimming shortened V by 2 bases and J by 0 bases, and 8 bases separated the two germline ends. Germline values: CDR1 SGHRS, CDR2 YFSETQ. CDR3 size: 14 residues. CDR3 amino acids: CASSLSVVNTEAFF. CDR3 nucleotide sequence: TGCGCCAGCAGCTTATCCGTGGTGAACACTGAAGCTTTCTTT. The variable domain in full, completed from reference TRBV5-1 and TRBJ1-1, reads KAGVTQTPRYLIKTRGQQVTLSCSPISGHRSVSWYQQTPGQGLQFLFEYFSETQRNKGNFPGRFSGRQFSNSRSEMNVSTLELGDSALYLCASSLSVVNTEAFFGQGTRLTVV.

The J gene is TRBJ1-2, the V gene TRBV28; no definite D call. Trimming took off 8 bases at V and 4 bases at J, with 11 bases between the two ends. There are 12 residues in the CDR3. Germline loops: CDR1 MDHEN, CDR2 SYDVKM. The CDR3 loop is CASGLLSYGYTF. DNA of the CDR3: TGTGCCAGCGGCCTACTAAGCTATGGCTACACCTTC.

This clone was counted between two and nine times. The sample holds other DNA sequences that translate to the same CDR3. V is TRBV28 and J is TRBJ2-7; 7 nucleotides match TRBD1. Germline loops: CDR1 MDHEN, CDR2 SYDVKM. V was pared by 3 bases and J by 4 bases, with 0 bases of the junction left unmatched. The CDR3 totals 12 residues. CDR3 in amino acids: CASSLTGYEQYF. The CDR3 DNA reads TGTGCCAGCAGTTTGACAGGGTACGAGCAGTACTTC.

The rearrangement uses TRBV6-5 and TRBJ2-5, with 13 bases that match TRBD2. The J call may be faulty, since TRBJ2-7 better matches the DNA end. The CDR3 totals 16 residues. Looked up from germline, CDR1 is MNHEY and CDR2 is SVGAGI. The CDR3 reads CASSYLGLAGDYEQYF. CDR3 nucleotides: TGTGCCAGCAGTTACCTCGGACTAGCGGGAGATTACGAGCAGTACTTC.

The chain recombines TRBV6-5 with TRBJ2-7; D is undetermined. This CDR3 comprises 15 residues. V was trimmed by 5 bases and J by 1 base, leaving 15 bases between them. The germline CDR1 and CDR2 sequences are MNHEY and SVGAGI. Here the CDR3 DNA reads TGTGCCAGCAGTCCGACTCTGGTCCTATCCTACGAGCAGTACTTC. As protein: CASSPTLVLSYEQYF.

The genes are TRBV7-2 and TRBJ2-1, with 9 bases fitting TRBD1. Looked up from germline, CDR1 is SGHTA and CDR2 is FQGNSA. CDR3 size: 14 residues. V shed 3 bases and J 9 bases; nucleotides not matched to a gene: 6. CDR3 sequence: CASSFRTGEAEQFF. DNA of the CDR3: TGTGCCAGCAGCTTCAGGACAGGGGAGGCTGAGCAGTTCTTC.

This clone was observed once. This rearrangement joins TRBV6-1 to TRBJ1-5; maybe TRBD1 (5 bases). The length of the CDR3 is 15 residues. V lost 4 bases, J lost 2 bases, and 12 bases lay in between. Germline assignment: CDR1 MNHNS and CDR2 SASEGT. This chain's CDR3 is CASSARPGRNQPQHF. DNA of the CDR3: TGTGCCAGCAGTGCGCGCCCGGGGCGCAATCAGCCCCAGCATTTT.

The chain links TRBV11-2 to TRBJ2-7; D may match TRBD1 or TRBD2 (6 bases each). Deletions cut 0 bases from V and 6 bases from J, with 21 bases between. The CDR3 runs to 17 residues. Germline CDR1 SGHAT, CDR2 FQNNGV. The CDR3: CASSLDPRGGHLREQYF. DNA of the CDR3: TGTGCCAGCAGCTTAGACCCCCGTGGGGGGCACCTCCGCGAGCAGTACTTC.

The rearrangement joins TRBV29-1 to TRBJ1-1; 9 bases are a match to TRBD1. Germline V gives CDR1 SQVTM, CDR2 ANQGSEA. CDR3 length: 13 amino acids. J lost 4 bases, V lost 7 bases, and 7 bases had no gene match. Here the CDR3 reads CSAQLGQGTEAFF. CDR3 in DNA: TGCAGCGCCCAATTGGGACAGGGCACTGAAGCTTTCTTT. Together with reference TRBV29-1 and TRBJ1-1, the CDR3 gives the full variable domain: SAVISQKPSRDICQRGTSLTIQCQVDSQVTMMFWYRQQPGQSLTLIATANQGSEATYESGFVIDKFPISRPNLTFSTLTVSNMSPEDSSIYLCSAQLGQGTEAFFGQGTRLTVV.

The chain recombines TRBV11-2 with TRBJ2-3; TRBD1 matches 8 bases. V was clipped by 5 bases and J by 0 bases; unmatched bases: 10. Germline loops: CDR1 SGHAT, CDR2 FQNNGV. CDR3 length: 17 residues. The CDR3 DNA reads TGTGCCAGCAGCCACATAAGTTGGGACAGGAGCACAGATACGCAGTATTTT. Its protein is CASSHISWDRSTDTQYF.

The chain combines TRBV9 with TRBJ2-1, with D perhaps matching TRBD1 (5 bases). Looked up from germline, CDR1 is SGDLS and CDR2 is YYNGEE. The CDR3 is made up of 15 amino acids. Trimming stripped 1 base from V and 2 bases from J, with 10 bases between. CDR3: CASSVQGLPYNEQFF. The DNA for the CDR3 is TGTGCCAGCAGCGTACAGGGTTTGCCCTACAATGAGCAGTTCTTC.

J is TRBJ2-7 and V is TRBV5-6; D gene unclear. The CDR3 has 15 residues. Germline lookup yields CDR1 SGHDT and CDR2 YYEEEE. The V end was cut by 1 base, the J end by 3 bases, with 14 bases between. The DNA for the CDR3 is TGTGCCAGCAGCTTGTATTGGAACTCATACTACGAGCAGTACTTC. As protein: CASSLYWNSYYEQYF.

The chain employs TRBV5-1 and TRBJ1-1, with D possibly being TRBD1 (6 bases). Germline values: CDR1 SGHRS, CDR2 YFSETQ. Trimming stripped 3 bases from V and 2 bases from J, with 14 bases between. This CDR3 has 15 amino acids. The CDR3 region is CASSSRGSPNTEAFF. The CDR3 DNA is TGCGCCAGCAGCTCAAGGGGGTCTCCCAACACTGAAGCTTTCTTT.

The genes are TRBV5-1 and TRBJ1-6, with D maybe TRBD1 (5 bases). This CDR3 spans 15 amino acids. Germline CDR1 is SGHRS and CDR2 is YFSETQ. V lost 0 bases and J 7 bases, leaving 11 bases between the germline ends. CDR3 sequence reads: CASSLDTWGNSPLHF. The CDR3 DNA reads as TGCGCCAGCAGCTTGGACACCTGGGGGAATTCACCCCTCCACTTT.

The J gene is TRBJ2-7, the V gene TRBV27; 7 positions agree with TRBD1. Germline CDR1 reads MNHEY; CDR2 reads SMNVEV (reference sequence). The J segment lost 3 bases and the V segment lost 6 bases, leaving 11 bases of the junction unmatched. This CDR3 comprises 15 residues. CDR3 sequence: CASSPMGAGGYEQYF. The CDR3 bases are TGTGCCAGCAGCCCTATGGGGGCAGGGGGCTACGAGCAGTACTTC.

The J gene is TRBJ1-2, the V gene TRBV5-1, with D maybe TRBD1 (5 bases). V lost 0 bases and J lost 1, with 16 bases in between. In germline, CDR1 is SGHRS, CDR2 YFSETQ. The CDR3 is made up of 17 amino acids. The chain's CDR3 is CASSLARGAEINYGYTF. The CDR3 bases are TGCGCCAGCAGCTTGGCCCGCGGGGCAGAGATTAACTATGGCTACACCTTC.